The 21 T cell receptor beta chains below come from one sample, sequenced in a study of read filtering for tumor transcriptome and immune sequencing. From approximately 400 ng of RNA, a library with molecular barcoded alpha/delta and beta/gamma adaptors was made. TCRdb reprocessed the reads with MiXCR, giving one entry per CDR3 protein. The profile shows 35,000 to 50,000 distinct CDR3 sequences, about 10% of them singletons. Sequenced input: a population of CD138-negative cells sorted from bone marrow. The origin of the receptors is a donor at least 40 years old with multiple myeloma.

This clonotype has at least ten counts. This rearrangement joins TRBV7-9 to TRBJ2-7, with D tentatively TRBD2 (6 bases). V was pared by 4 bases and J by 0 bases, with 16 bases between. Germline V CDR1 and CDR2: SEHNR, FQNEAQ (reference sequence). The CDR3 sequence is 16 residues long. The CDR3 DNA follows: TGTGCCAGCAGCTCAACTATAGCGGTGAGCTCCTACGAGCAGTACTTC. The encoded protein is CASSSTIAVSSYEQYF. Filled out from reference TRBV7-9 and TRBJ2-7, the complete variable domain reads DTGVSQNPRHKITKRGQNVTFRCDPISEHNRLYWYRQTLGQGPEFLTYFQNEAQLEKSRLLSDRFSAERPKGSFSTLEIQRTEQGDSAMYLCASSSTIAVSSYEQYFGPGTRLTVT.

This clonotype was found many times. The V gene is TRBV19, the J gene TRBJ2-1; D not resolved. The CDR3 extends over 13 amino acids. The V and J ends lost 6 bases and 8 bases respectively, with 14 bases between them. The germline CDR1 and CDR2 sequences are LNHDA and SQIVND (reference sequence). CDR3 sequence: CASSPRPGDEQFF. The DNA of the CDR3 is TGTGCCAGTAGCCCGAGACCGGGCGATGAGCAGTTCTTC.

On this clonotype: The junction does not match germline at one end; this may be a read error. J is TRBJ2-1 and V is TRBV7-9; 11 bases map to TRBD1. The CDR3 spans 17 residues. Germline V CDR1 and CDR2: SEHNR, FQNEAQ (reference sequence). The CDR3 nucleotides are TGTGCCAGCAGTTCCCTGGACAGGGGGCTTCTTGGGAATGAACAGTTCTTC. Protein sequence: CASSSLDRGLLGNEQFF.

In this sample, this clonotype turned up many times. The genes are TRBV5-1 and TRBJ2-7; D remains ambiguous. Trimming took 4 bases from V and 2 from J, leaving 7 bases between them. The germline CDR1 and CDR2 sequences are SGHRS and YFSETQ. The length of the CDR3 is 12 residues. The CDR3 DNA sequence: TGCGCCAGCAGCCTTATTCCCTACGAGCAGTACTTC. It translates to CASSLIPYEQYF.

Details on this clonotype: The junction departs from germline at one end; a sequencing error may be responsible. V and J are TRBV4-2 and TRBJ1-1; D ambiguous. This CDR3 is 16 amino acids long. Germline-derived CDR1 and CDR2 are LGHNA and YNFKEQ. The CDR3 region has the DNA TGTGCCAACAGCCAAGAATCGGCCTTTCTTAACACTGAAGCTTTCTTT. Amino acids: CANSQESAFLNTEAFF.

This clonotype was seen ten or more times. The genes are TRBV20-1 and TRBJ1-1; D call uncertain. There are 14 residues in the CDR3. Germline V gene data show CDR1 as DFQATT and CDR2 as SNEGSKA (reference sequence). V was pared by 5 bases and J by 4 bases, with 17 bases between. The CDR3 nucleotides are TGCAGTGCTGAAAAGGGATTTCGGGGCACTGAAGCTTTCTTT. This sequence encodes CSAEKGFRGTEAFF.

Ten or more counts support this clonotype. The chain couples TRBV5-4 to TRBJ2-2, with D possibly being TRBD2 (5 bases). This CDR3 region has 14 residues. V lost 1 base, J lost 7 bases, and 11 bases lay in between. The germline V gene encodes CDR1 SGHNT and CDR2 YYREEE (reference sequence). The CDR3 reads CASSLIAGGGELFF. The CDR3, as DNA: TGTGCCAGCAGCTTGATCGCGGGCGGCGGGGAGCTGTTTTTT. Variable domain in full (rest from reference TRBV5-4 and TRBJ2-2): ETGVTQSPTHLIKTRGQQVTLRCSSQSGHNTVSWYQQALGQGPQFIFQYYREEENGRGNFPPRFSGLQFPNYSSELNVNALELDDSALYLCASSLIAGGGELFFGEGSRLTVL.

This clonotype appeared many times. The rearrangement joins TRBV6-6 to TRBJ1-1, with a weak D call TRBD1 (6 bases). The CDR3 sequence is 13 residues long. V shed 0 bases and J shed 7 bases, with 9 bases lying between them. Germline loops: CDR1 MNHNY, CDR2 SVGAGI (reference sequence). Here the CDR3 reads CASSYSGGLEAFF. For the CDR3, the DNA is TGTGCCAGCAGTTACTCCGGGGGCCTTGAAGCTTTCTTT.

This clonotype was observed at least ten times. This rearrangement joins TRBV7-8 to TRBJ1-5; no reliable D call. Germline V lookup: CDR1 SGHVS, CDR2 FQNEAQ. CDR3 length: 17 amino acids. Deletions cut 0 bases from V and 1 base from J, with 13 bases between. The CDR3 here is CASSLAWGETSNQPQHF. The CDR3 bases are TGTGCCAGCAGCTTAGCGTGGGGAGAGACAAGCAATCAGCCCCAGCATTTT.

This clonotype was counted ten times or more. This chain links TRBV20-1 with TRBJ2-7; D possibly corresponds to TRBD1 (6 bases). Trimming removed 6 bases at V and 7 bases at J, with 13 bases between. The CDR3 covers 11 residues. Germline CDR1 is DFQATT and CDR2 is SNEGSKA (reference sequence). The CDR3 nucleotides read TGCAGTGCCCTGGGACATGAAGAGCAGTACTTC. Protein sequence: CSALGHEEQYF.

The table lists this clonotype with a few counts. J is TRBJ2-5 and V is TRBV18, with 8 nucleotides matching TRBD2. This CDR3 region has 19 residues. J was trimmed by 2 bases and V by 0 bases; bases with no gene match: 14. Germline-derived CDR1 and CDR2 are KGHSH and LQKENI. In DNA, the CDR3 is TGTGCCAGCTCACCACCTTTGCGGGGGGCTAAATCGTGGCAAGAGACCCAGTACTTC. Its translation is CASSPPLRGAKSWQETQYF.

This clonotype was found a few times. A much more abundant neighbour one base away suggests this may be a read error. The rearrangement links TRBV28 to TRBJ1-1; a weak D match, TRBD1 (6 bases). The V and J ends lost 8 bases and 1 base respectively, with 11 bases between them. The CDR3 is 13 residues long. Germline V gene lookup returns CDR1 MDHEN and CDR2 SYDVKM. The CDR3 here is CASRSRGNTEAFF. The CDR3 nucleotides read TGTGCCAGCCGTTCCAGGGGGAACACTGAAGCTTTCTTT.

This clonotype has a count of ten or more. This sequence joins TRBV28 and TRBJ1-1; perhaps TRBD1 as D (5 bases). This CDR3 has 14 amino acids. Trimming removed 6 bases from V and 0 bases from J, with 11 bases in between. Germline CDR1 and CDR2: MDHEN and SYDVKM. The CDR3 nucleotides read TGTGCCAGCAGGTCCAGGGCGTTGAACACTGAAGCTTTCTTT. The encoded protein is CASRSRALNTEAFF.

In this sample, this clonotype turned up many times. The J gene is TRBJ2-2, the V gene TRBV24-1; 8 positions agree with TRBD1. V shed 5 bases and J 6 bases; nucleotides not matched to a gene: 13. The CDR3 has 17 amino acids. The germline gives CDR1 KGHDR, CDR2 SFDVKD. The CDR3 reads CATSVPLTGASPGELFF. The CDR3 coding sequence is TGTGCCACCAGTGTTCCCTTGACAGGGGCTTCTCCCGGGGAGCTGTTTTTT.

This clonotype has at least ten counts. V and J are TRBV5-1 and TRBJ1-1, with 12 positions matching TRBD1. CDR3 length: 15 amino acids. CDR1 and CDR2 from the germline V gene are SGHRS and YFSETQ. With V trimmed by 1 base and J by 6 bases, 4 bases remained unmatched. In nucleotides, the CDR3 is TGCGCCAGCAGCTTGACGGGACAGGGGGCCTCTGAAGCTTTCTTT. Translation: CASSLTGQGASEAFF. Full variable domain (remainder filled in from reference TRBV5-1 and TRBJ1-1): KAGVTQTPRYLIKTRGQQVTLSCSPISGHRSVSWYQQTPGQGLQFLFEYFSETQRNKGNFPGRFSGRQFSNSRSEMNVSTLELGDSALYLCASSLTGQGASEAFFGQGTRLTVV.

This clonotype was recorded many times. The chain employs TRBV30 and TRBJ2-3, with 7 bases that match TRBD2. V was pared by 0 bases and J by 1 base, with 4 bases of the junction left unmatched. This CDR3 spans 15 amino acids. Germline V CDR1 and CDR2: GTSNPN, SVGIG (reference sequence). CDR3 protein: CAWSVGSGGTDTQYF. The CDR3 coding sequence is TGTGCCTGGAGTGTAGGCAGCGGGGGCACAGATACGCAGTATTTT.

In the case of this clonotype: The CDR3 ends on some other residue instead of the conserved phenylalanine or tryptophan, so this is likely a read error. It is unclear where the CDR3 begins or ends on the DNA, so no DNA is shown, and the CDR3 is as TCRdb lists it. The chain has TRBV3-1 and TRBJ2-1; whether TRBD2, the table's D call, matches the DNA was not checked. Germline-derived CDR1 and CDR2 are LGHDT and YNNKEL (reference sequence). The CDR3 length is 19 residues, termini included. The CDR3 loop reads CASSRKGGGTSGGAHEQIS.

This clonotype was counted ten times or more. The V and J genes are TRBV28 and TRBJ2-7; tentative D call: TRBD2 (6 bases). CDR3 length equals 13 residues. Trimming stripped 7 bases from V and 1 base from J, with 11 bases between. Germline loops: CDR1 MDHEN, CDR2 SYDVKM. CDR3 loop: CASNGGASYEQYF. In DNA form, the CDR3 reads TGTGCCAGCAACGGCGGGGCTTCCTACGAGCAGTACTTC.

This clonotype was seen many times. The chain recombines TRBV2 with TRBJ1-5; D uncertain. This CDR3 is built from 14 residues. Germline-derived CDR1 and CDR2 are SNHLY and FYNNEI. V lost 3 bases and J lost 3, with 9 bases in between. The CDR3 reads CASSEGSPNQPQHF. For the CDR3, the DNA is TGTGCCAGCAGTGAGGGTAGTCCCAATCAGCCCCAGCATTTT.

Many counts were recorded for this clonotype. The chain joins TRBV7-3 to TRBJ2-3; tentative D call: TRBD2 (6 bases). CDR1 and CDR2 from the germline V gene are SGHTA and FQGTGA. Trimming cost V 5 bases and J 4 bases, with 19 bases left between them. The CDR3 loop spans 16 amino acids. As DNA, the CDR3 is TGTGCCAGCAGCCTTATCGGGGGTGGATTGGCAGATACGCAGTATTTT. Residues: CASSLIGGGLADTQYF.

As for this clonotype: Given a far larger clone just one base away, this is likely a sequencing read error. The rearrangement uses TRBV7-6 and TRBJ2-7; D may correspond to TRBD1 or TRBD2 (5 bases each). The V gene's germline CDR1 is SGHVS and CDR2 FNYEAQ. This CDR3 comprises 12 residues. The CDR3, as DNA: TGTGCCAGCAGCTCCTGGGACGTCGAGCAGCACTTC. As protein: CASSSWDVEQHF. Supplemented by reference TRBV7-6 and TRBJ2-7, the full variable domain reads GAGVSQSPRYKVTKRGQDVALRCDPISGHVSLYWYRQALGQGPEFLTYFNYEAQQDKSGLPNDRFSAERPEGSISTLTIQRTEQRDSAMYRCASSSWDVEQHFGPGTRLTVT.